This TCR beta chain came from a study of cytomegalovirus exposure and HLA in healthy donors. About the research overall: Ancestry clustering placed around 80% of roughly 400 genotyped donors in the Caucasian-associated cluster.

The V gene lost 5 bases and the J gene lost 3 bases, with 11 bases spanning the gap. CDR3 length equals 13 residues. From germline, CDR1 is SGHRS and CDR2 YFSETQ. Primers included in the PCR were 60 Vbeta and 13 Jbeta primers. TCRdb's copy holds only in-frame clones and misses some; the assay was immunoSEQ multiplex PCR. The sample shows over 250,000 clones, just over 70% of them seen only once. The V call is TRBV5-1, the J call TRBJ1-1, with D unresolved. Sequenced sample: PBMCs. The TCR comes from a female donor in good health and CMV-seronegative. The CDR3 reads CASRSRRDTEAFF. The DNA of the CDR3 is TGCGCCAGCAGGTCCCGGCGGGACACTGAAGCTTTCTTT.